Below, 13 T cell receptor beta chains from the same sample are listed, as sequenced in a study of response to subunit inactivated influenza vaccine. Each CDR3 protein gets one entry after TCRdb re-called the RT-PCR reads with MiXCR. Seen here are 550,000 to 800,000 distinct CDR3 sequences, roughly 13% observed once, and the top ten hold 6% to 7%. This material consisted of PBMCs from blood, taken less than 15 days before vaccination. All receptors come from a man aged 45 to 65 who received an inactivated influenza vaccine.

V and J are TRBV5-1 and TRBJ2-1; D is unresolved. Germline CDR1 and CDR2: SGHRS and YFSETQ. The CDR3 is made up of 12 amino acids. The V and J ends lost 6 bases and 8 bases respectively, with 12 bases between them. CDR3 in amino acids: CASKEAGYEQFF. In DNA form, the CDR3 reads TGCGCCAGCAAAGAGGCCGGGTATGAGCAGTTCTTC. The complete variable domain, with remaining parts taken from reference TRBV5-1 and TRBJ2-1, reads KAGVTQTPRYLIKTRGQQVTLSCSPISGHRSVSWYQQTPGQGLQFLFEYFSETQRNKGNFPGRFSGRQFSNSRSEMNVSTLELGDSALYLCASKEAGYEQFFGPGTRLTVL.

The table lists this clonotype with many counts. V is TRBV12-3 or TRBV12-4 and J is TRBJ2-1; D unresolved. V lost 5 bases, J lost 7 bases, and 9 bases lay in between. CDR3 size: 12 residues. CDR3 sequence reads: CASSPPYNEQFF. The CDR3 region has the DNA TGTGCCAGCAGTCCACCGTATAATGAGCAGTTCTTC.

The chain uses TRBV4-1 and TRBJ1-2; the D is unclear. Germline V lookup: CDR1 MGHRA, CDR2 YSYEKL. The ends were cut back, 6 bases at V and 0 bases at J, with 17 bases in the middle. The CDR3 contains 16 residues. The CDR3 is CASSRLYIGTNYGYTF. CDR3 nucleotide sequence: TGCGCCAGCAGTCGATTGTACATTGGCACTAACTATGGCTACACCTTC.

This chain links TRBV6-2 or TRBV6-3 with TRBJ1-5; D uncertain. The CDR3 contains 15 residues. The V end was cut by 8 bases, the J end by 0 bases, with 14 bases between. Germline V gene data show CDR1 as MNHEY and CDR2 as SVGEGT. CDR3 sequence reads: CASRFGQVSNQPQHF. Here the CDR3 DNA reads TGTGCCAGCCGTTTCGGGCAGGTTAGCAATCAGCCCCAGCATTTT.

V and J are TRBV6-1 and TRBJ1-2, with a possible D match to TRBD1 (6 bases). The CDR3 is 18 amino acids. Germline V lookup: CDR1 MNHNS, CDR2 SASEGT. V was pared by 6 bases and J by 3 bases, with 26 bases between. The CDR3 DNA sequence: TGTGCCAGCAGCCGGGGGCCCTCAATCAGGGAAACCTACTATGGCTACACCTTC. Encoded protein: CASSRGPSIRETYYGYTF.

This clonotype was observed a few times. The genes are TRBV9 and TRBJ1-1, with 8 bases identical to TRBD1. The germline V gene encodes CDR1 SGDLS and CDR2 YYNGEE. CDR3 length: 14 amino acids. V was pared by 0 bases and J by 4 bases, with 2 bases of the junction left unmatched. CDR3 protein: CASSVATGGTEAFF. CDR3 coding DNA: TGTGCCAGCAGCGTAGCCACAGGGGGCACTGAAGCTTTCTTT.

This clonotype has just a few counts. J is TRBJ2-1 and V is TRBV20-1; 13 nucleotides agree with TRBD2. The CDR3 consists of 15 residues. The germline V gene encodes CDR1 DFQATT and CDR2 SNEGSKA (reference sequence). The V segment lost 1 base and the J segment 10 bases; nucleotides outside the gene matches: 7. The CDR3 region is CSARAGTSGIREQFF. DNA of the CDR3: TGCAGTGCTAGAGCCGGGACTAGCGGGATCCGAGAGCAGTTCTTC.

This clonotype turned up a few times. The rearrangement links TRBV4-1 to TRBJ1-1, with D possibly TRBD1 on 5 matching bases. The germline V gene encodes CDR1 MGHRA and CDR2 YSYEKL. Trimming took 0 bases from V and 5 from J, leaving 19 bases between them. The CDR3 totals 17 residues. The CDR3 DNA reads TGCGCCAGCAGCCAAGATCCACTTGTTGGAGGGGAAACTGAAGCTTTCTTT. Protein sequence: CASSQDPLVGGETEAFF.

This CDR3 reads CASRPGQGTNEQFF. CDR3 bases: TGTGCCAGCAGACCGGGACAGGGGACGAATGAGCAGTTCTTC. V is TRBV12-3 or TRBV12-4 and J is TRBJ2-1; TRBD1 matches at 10 bases. Trimming removed 6 bases from V and 7 bases from J; junction bases left unmatched: 6. CDR3 length equals 14 residues.

In this sample, this clonotype turned up a few times. This sequence joins TRBV27 and TRBJ2-7; 7 nucleotides line up with TRBD1. CDR1 is MNHEY and CDR2 is SMNVEV in the germline V gene (reference sequence). Trimming took 6 bases from V and 2 from J; bases not matched to a gene: 7. The length of the CDR3 is 14 residues. CDR3 region: CASRPYRGTYEQYF. For the CDR3, the DNA is TGTGCCAGCAGGCCGTACAGGGGAACCTACGAGCAGTACTTC.

The chain uses TRBV20-1 and TRBJ2-7, with 8 bases that match TRBD2. Germline lookup yields CDR1 DFQATT and CDR2 SNEGSKA (reference sequence). V shed 2 bases and J 3 bases; nucleotides not matched to a gene: 9. The CDR3 extends over 15 amino acids. The DNA for the CDR3 is TGCAGTGCTAGACCGACGGGACTAGTCGTCTACGAGCAGTACTTC. Translation gives CSARPTGLVVYEQYF.

With regard to this clonotype: A clone one base away is much larger, so this may be a read error. CDR3 region: CASSRIAGAIYNEQFF. As DNA, the CDR3 is TGTGCCAGCAGCCGGATAGCGGGAGCTATCTACAATGAGCAGTTCTTC. The chain links TRBV14 to TRBJ2-1; 9 bases align to TRBD2. The V segment lost 4 bases and the J segment 3 bases; nucleotides outside the gene matches: 7. The CDR3 length is 16 residues. Germline CDR1 is SGHDN and CDR2 is FVKESK. Complete variable domain (other parts from reference TRBV14 and TRBJ2-1): EAGVTQFPSHSVIEKGQTVTLRCDPISGHDNLYWYRRVMGKEIKFLLHFVKESKQDESGMPNNRFLAERTGGTYSTLKVQPAELEDSGVYFCASSRIAGAIYNEQFFGPGTRLTVL.

V is TRBV29-1 and J is TRBJ2-1, with D perhaps TRBD2 (5 bases). Germline values: CDR1 SQVTM, CDR2 ANQGSEA. V was pared by 7 bases and J by 4 bases, with 26 bases between. CDR3 size: 17 residues. DNA for the CDR3: TGCAGCGGCGGTAGCACGGACTCTGGACCGAATTACAATGAGCAGTTCTTC. As protein: CSGGSTDSGPNYNEQFF.